This entry features one T cell receptor (beta chain) sequence. The target antigen is unknown. TCR libraries were built from 500 to 550 ng of total RNA by linear amplification. Using its own MiXCR run on the reads, TCRdb lists one record per CDR3 protein. In the table there are roughly 200,000 distinct CDR3 sequences, about four fifths of which are singletons. Trimming cost V 0 bases and J 2 bases, with 11 bases left between them. The CDR3 has 15 residues. Germline lookup yields CDR1 MNHEY and CDR2 SVGAGI. The entry originates in a study of healthy donors' naive CD4 and CD8 T cells. General study results and limits: Positive CDR3 charge linked to CD4+ cells, negative to CD8+ cells.

The receptor's source is a pool of human donors in good health; the sample pools cells from several healthy donors. Sequencing was performed on naive CD4+ and CD8+ T cells sorted from blood, pooled from several donors. V usage is TRBV6-5 and J usage is TRBJ2-7, with D maybe TRBD1 (7 bases). This CDR3 is CASSYSSGGTYEQYF. Here the CDR3 DNA reads TGTGCCAGCAGTTACTCATCAGGGGGGACCTACGAGCAGTACTTC.